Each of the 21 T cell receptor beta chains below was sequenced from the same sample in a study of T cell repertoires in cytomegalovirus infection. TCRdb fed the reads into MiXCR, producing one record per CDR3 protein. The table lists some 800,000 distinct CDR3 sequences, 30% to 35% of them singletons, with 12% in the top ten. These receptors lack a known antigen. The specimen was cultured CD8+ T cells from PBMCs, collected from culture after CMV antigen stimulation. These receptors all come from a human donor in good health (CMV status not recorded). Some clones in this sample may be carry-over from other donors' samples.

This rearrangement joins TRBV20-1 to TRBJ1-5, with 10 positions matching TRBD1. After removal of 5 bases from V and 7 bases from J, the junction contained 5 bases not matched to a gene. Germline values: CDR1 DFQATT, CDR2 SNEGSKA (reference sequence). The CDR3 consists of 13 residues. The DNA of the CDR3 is TGCAGTGCTTCCGGGACAGGGGAACAGCCCCAGCATTTT. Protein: CSASGTGEQPQHF.

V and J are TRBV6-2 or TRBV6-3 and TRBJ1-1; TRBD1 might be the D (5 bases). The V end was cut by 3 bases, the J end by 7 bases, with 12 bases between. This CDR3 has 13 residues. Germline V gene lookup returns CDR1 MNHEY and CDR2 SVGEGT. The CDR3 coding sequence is TGTGCCAGCAGTTATCATGGGGCTGGTGAAGCTTTCTTT. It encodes CASSYHGAGEAFF.

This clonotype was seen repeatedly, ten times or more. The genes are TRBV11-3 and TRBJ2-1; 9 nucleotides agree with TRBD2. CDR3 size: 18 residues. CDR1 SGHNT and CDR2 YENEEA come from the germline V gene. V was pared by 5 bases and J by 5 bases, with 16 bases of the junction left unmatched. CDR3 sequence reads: CASSPGLAYSSLHNEQFF. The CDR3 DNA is TGTGCCAGCAGCCCCGGACTAGCGTATTCTTCTCTCCACAATGAGCAGTTCTTC.

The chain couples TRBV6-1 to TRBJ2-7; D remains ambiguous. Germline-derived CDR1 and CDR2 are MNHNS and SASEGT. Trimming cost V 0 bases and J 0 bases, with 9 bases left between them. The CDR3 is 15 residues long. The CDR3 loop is CASSEASYSSYEQYV. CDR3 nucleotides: TGTGCCAGCAGTGAAGCGAGTTATAGCTCCTACGAGCAGTACGTC.

In DNA form, the CDR3 reads TGTGCCAGTAGTATTAATACCAAAAACATTCAGTACTTC. It translates to CASSINTKNIQYF. The V gene is TRBV19, the J gene TRBJ2-4; D not resolved. The germline gives CDR1 LNHDA, CDR2 SQIVND (reference sequence). Trimming took 3 bases from V and 2 from J, leaving 5 bases between them. The CDR3 runs to 13 residues.

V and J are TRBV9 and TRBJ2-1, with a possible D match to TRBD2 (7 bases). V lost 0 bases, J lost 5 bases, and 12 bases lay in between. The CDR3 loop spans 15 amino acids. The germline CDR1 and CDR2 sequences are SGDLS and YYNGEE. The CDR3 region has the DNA TGTGCCAGCAGCGTAGCGGGGGGCCCAAACAATGAGCAGTTCTTC. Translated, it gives CASSVAGGPNNEQFF.

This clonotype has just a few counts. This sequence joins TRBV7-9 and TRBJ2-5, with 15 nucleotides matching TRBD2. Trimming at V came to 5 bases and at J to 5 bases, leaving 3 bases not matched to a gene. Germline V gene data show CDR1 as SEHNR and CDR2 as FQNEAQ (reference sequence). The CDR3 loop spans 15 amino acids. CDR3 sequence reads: CASSGGTSGGETQYF. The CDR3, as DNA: TGTGCCAGCAGCGGCGGGACTAGCGGGGGGGAGACCCAGTACTTC.

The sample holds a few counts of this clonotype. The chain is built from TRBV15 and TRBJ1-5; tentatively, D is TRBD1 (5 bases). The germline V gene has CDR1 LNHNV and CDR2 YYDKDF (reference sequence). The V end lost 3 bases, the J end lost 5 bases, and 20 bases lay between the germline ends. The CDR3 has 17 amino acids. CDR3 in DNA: TGTGCCACCAGCAGCGGGGGGGACGGGTATTACGATCAGCCCCAGCATTTT. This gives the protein CATSSGGDGYYDQPQHF.

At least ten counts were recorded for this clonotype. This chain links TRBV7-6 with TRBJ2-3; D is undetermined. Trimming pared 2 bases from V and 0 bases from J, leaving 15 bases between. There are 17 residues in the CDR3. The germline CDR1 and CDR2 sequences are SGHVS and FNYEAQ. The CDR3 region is CASSLPADGASTDTQYF. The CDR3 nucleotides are TGTGCCAGCAGCTTACCCGCGGACGGAGCTAGCACAGATACGCAGTATTTT. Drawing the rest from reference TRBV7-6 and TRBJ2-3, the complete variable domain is GAGVSQSPRYKVTKRGQDVALRCDPISGHVSLYWYRQALGQGPEFLTYFNYEAQQDKSGLPNDRFSAERPEGSISTLTIQRTEQRDSAMYRCASSLPADGASTDTQYFGPGTRLTVL.

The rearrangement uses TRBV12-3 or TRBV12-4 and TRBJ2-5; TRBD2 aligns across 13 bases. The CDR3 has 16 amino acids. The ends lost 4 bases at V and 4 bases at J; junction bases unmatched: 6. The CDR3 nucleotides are TGTGCCAGCAGTTGGGAACTAGCGGGGGGGCCAGAGACCCAGTACTTC. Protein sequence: CASSWELAGGPETQYF.

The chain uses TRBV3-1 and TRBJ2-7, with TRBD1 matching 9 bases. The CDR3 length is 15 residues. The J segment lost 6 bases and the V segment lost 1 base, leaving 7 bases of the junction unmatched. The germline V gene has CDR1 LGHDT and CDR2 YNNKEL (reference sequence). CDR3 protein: CASSQVGTGKVEQYF. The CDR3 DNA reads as TGTGCCAGCAGCCAAGTGGGGACAGGGAAAGTCGAGCAGTACTTC.

The CDR3 DNA is TGTGCCAGCAGCCCCGGGACAGCACCCCTCCACTTT. This codes for CASSPGTAPLHF. This rearrangement joins TRBV6-6 to TRBJ1-6; TRBD1 agrees at 7 bases. Germline values: CDR1 MNHNY, CDR2 SVGAGI (reference sequence). The CDR3 sequence is 12 residues long. After removal of 6 bases from V and 11 bases from J, the junction contained 4 bases not matched to a gene.

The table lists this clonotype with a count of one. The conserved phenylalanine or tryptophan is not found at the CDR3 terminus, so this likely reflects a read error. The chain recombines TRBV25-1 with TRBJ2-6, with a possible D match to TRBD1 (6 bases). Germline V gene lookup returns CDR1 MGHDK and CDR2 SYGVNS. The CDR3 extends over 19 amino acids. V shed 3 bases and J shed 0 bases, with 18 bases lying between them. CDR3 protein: CASSDPFTTGSSGANVLTS. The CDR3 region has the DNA TGTGCCAGCAGTGATCCCTTCACCACAGGGAGCTCTGGGGCCAACGTCCTGACTTCC.

The CDR3 DNA reads as TGTGCCAGCAGCTTGTCCCGAAAAAATAACGGGGAGCTGTTTTTT. It encodes CASSLSRKNNGELFF. This sequence joins TRBV7-6 and TRBJ2-2; no firm D call. Germline V gene data show CDR1 as SGHVS and CDR2 as FNYEAQ. V dropped 3 bases and J dropped 7 bases, with 15 bases sitting between them. The CDR3 has 15 amino acids.

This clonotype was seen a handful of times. As DNA, the CDR3 is TGTGCCAGCGGATCACCCTACCTTAAAGGGATCAACAGGGGAGAGCAGTACGTC. Its protein is CASGSPYLKGINRGEQYV. The chain uses TRBV7-9 and TRBJ2-7, with TRBD1 matching 7 bases. The CDR3 runs to 18 residues. Per germline, CDR1 SEHNR and CDR2 FQNEAQ (reference sequence). V lost 8 bases and J lost 7; bases outside the gene matches: 26.

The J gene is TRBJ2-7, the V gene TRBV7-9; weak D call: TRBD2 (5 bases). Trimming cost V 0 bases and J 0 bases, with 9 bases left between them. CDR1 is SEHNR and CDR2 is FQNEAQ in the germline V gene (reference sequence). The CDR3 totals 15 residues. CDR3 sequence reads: CASSLALDFSYEQYF. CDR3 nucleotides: TGTGCCAGCAGCTTAGCGTTGGACTTCTCCTACGAGCAGTACTTC.

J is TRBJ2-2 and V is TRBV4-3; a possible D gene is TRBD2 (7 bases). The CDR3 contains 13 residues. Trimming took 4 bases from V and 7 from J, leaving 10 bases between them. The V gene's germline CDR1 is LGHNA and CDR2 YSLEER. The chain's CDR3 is CASSPGGRGELFF. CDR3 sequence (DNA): TGCGCCAGCAGCCCCGGGGGGCGCGGGGAGCTGTTTTTT.

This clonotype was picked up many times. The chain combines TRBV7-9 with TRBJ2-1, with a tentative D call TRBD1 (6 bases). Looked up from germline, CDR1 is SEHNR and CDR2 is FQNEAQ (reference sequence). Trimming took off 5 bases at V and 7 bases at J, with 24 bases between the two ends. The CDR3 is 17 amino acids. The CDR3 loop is CASSPTGWGLAENEQFF. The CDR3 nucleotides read TGTGCCAGCAGCCCAACGGGGTGGGGGCTAGCTGAGAATGAGCAGTTCTTC.

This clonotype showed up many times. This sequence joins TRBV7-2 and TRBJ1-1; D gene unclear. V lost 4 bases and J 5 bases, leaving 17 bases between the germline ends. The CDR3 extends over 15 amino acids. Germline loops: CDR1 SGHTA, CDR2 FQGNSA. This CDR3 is CASSSSTVERTEAFF. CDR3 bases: TGTGCCAGCAGCTCCTCGACGGTTGAACGTACTGAAGCTTTCTTT.

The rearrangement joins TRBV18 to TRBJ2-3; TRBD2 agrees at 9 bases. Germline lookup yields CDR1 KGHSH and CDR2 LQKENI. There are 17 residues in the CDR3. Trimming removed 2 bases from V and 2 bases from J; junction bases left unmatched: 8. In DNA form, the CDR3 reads TGTGCCAGCTCACCAATTGGTAGCGGGGGTAACACAGATACGCAGTATTTT. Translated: CASSPIGSGGNTDTQYF.

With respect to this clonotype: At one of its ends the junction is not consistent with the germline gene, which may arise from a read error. The DNA of the CDR3 is TGTGCCAACAGTTCCCCCCCGAGGGTGTCCTACAATGAGCAGTTCTTC. Its protein product is CANSSPPRVSYNEQFF. The chain carries TRBV6-1 and TRBJ2-1; D is possibly TRBD2 (5 bases). Germline V lookup: CDR1 MNHNS, CDR2 SASEGT. This CDR3 comprises 16 residues.